These 21 T cell receptor beta chains came from one sample sequenced in a study of OX40 agonist ivuxolimab in advanced cancers. Data came from immunoSEQ multiplex PCR; TCRdb stores just in-frame clones and leaves some out. The table has some 63,000 clones, around 91% seen once. The sequenced sample was CD4+ or CD8+ T cells sorted from blood, obtained in a trial of the OX40 agonist ivuxolimab. Receptors were obtained from an adult with an advanced solid tumor such as melanoma, head and neck, liver or kidney cancer.

This sequence joins TRBV7-3 and TRBJ2-5; 9 bases agree with TRBD1. After removal of 4 bases from V and 0 bases from J, the junction contained 6 bases not matched to a gene. This CDR3 is built from 16 residues. Germline assignment: CDR1 SGHTA and CDR2 FQGTGA. CDR3 in amino acids: CASSYRDREYQETQYF. The CDR3, as DNA: TGTGCCAGCAGCTACCGGGACAGGGAGTACCAAGAGACCCAGTACTTC.

This clone was recorded once. The CDR3 sequence is CASSGPRGVTEAFF. The CDR3 DNA follows: TGTGCCAGCAGTGGGCCGCGGGGAGTAACTGAAGCTTTCTTT. V gene TRBV6-1 combines with J gene TRBJ1-1; D unclear. Trimming took off 4 bases at V and 5 bases at J, with 14 bases between the two ends. Germline values: CDR1 MNHNS, CDR2 SASEGT. This CDR3 spans 14 amino acids.

This clone was observed once. The chain has TRBV5-4 and TRBJ2-5, with 7 bases lining up with TRBD1. The ends lost 4 bases at V and 0 bases at J; junction bases unmatched: 6. Germline loops: CDR1 SGHNT, CDR2 YYREEE (reference sequence). This CDR3 is 15 amino acids long. As DNA, the CDR3 is TGTGCCAGCAGCGGGACAGAGTTGTACCAAGAGACCCAGTACTTC. It yields the protein CASSGTELYQETQYF.

The chain couples TRBV7-9 to TRBJ1-1, with D unclear. The CDR3 extends over 12 amino acids. V lost 3 bases and J 7 bases, leaving 9 bases between the germline ends. CDR1 SEHNR and CDR2 FQNEAQ come from the germline V gene (reference sequence). Written as DNA, the CDR3 is TGTGCCAGCAGCTTTAATCTGATTGAAGCTTTCTTT. Translated: CASSFNLIEAFF.

CDR3 bases: TGTGCCAGCAGTGAACCCCAACTCTACGAGCAGTACTTC. Protein product: CASSEPQLYEQYF. The chain combines TRBV2 with TRBJ2-7; no clear D gene. Trimming removed 2 bases at V and 3 bases at J, with 8 bases between. The V gene's germline CDR1 is SNHLY and CDR2 FYNNEI. The CDR3 has 13 amino acids.

The genes are TRBV7-9 and TRBJ2-1, with D possibly TRBD2 on 6 matching bases. V was pared by 10 bases and J by 0 bases, with 16 bases between. The CDR3 extends over 15 amino acids. Germline CDR1 is SEHNR and CDR2 is FQNEAQ (reference sequence). The CDR3 sequence: CATIPGGVSYNEQFF. In nucleotides, the CDR3 is TGTGCCACAATACCTGGCGGGGTCTCCTACAATGAGCAGTTCTTC.

V and J are TRBV7-3 and TRBJ2-2; the D gene could be TRBD1 or TRBD2 (5 bases each). The germline CDR1 and CDR2 sequences are SGHTA and FQGTGA. The CDR3 is 17 amino acids. V was trimmed by 2 bases and J by 5 bases, leaving 18 bases between them. CDR3 in DNA: TGTGCCAGCAGCTTACAGGGAGTGAATTGGGGGACCGGGGAGCTGTTTTTT. This sequence encodes CASSLQGVNWGTGELFF. The whole variable domain, filled in from reference TRBV7-3 and TRBJ2-2, reads GAGVSQTPSNKVTEKGKYVELRCDPISGHTALYWYRQSLGQGPEFLIYFQGTGAADDSGLPNDRFFAVRPEGSVSTLKIQRTERGDSAVYLCASSLQGVNWGTGELFFGEGSRLTVL.

This chain joins TRBV12-1 and TRBJ1-4. TRBV12-1 is noted as a pseudogene. The CDR3 covers 13 residues. For the CDR3, the DNA is TGTGCCAGCAGCTGCGGGCCCGAGGGAAAACTGTTTTTT. This encodes CASSCGPEGKLFF.

The genes are TRBV5-4 and TRBJ1-1; D is perhaps TRBD1 (5 bases). The V gene lost 2 bases and the J gene lost 4 bases, with 6 bases spanning the gap. The CDR3 is made up of 12 amino acids. Germline V gives CDR1 SGHNT, CDR2 YYREEE (reference sequence). Here the CDR3 DNA reads TGTGCCAGCAGCTTCGGGGGCACTGAAGCTTTCTTT. Translating it yields CASSFGGTEAFF.

This clone was seen a few times. The V call is TRBV27, the J call TRBJ2-5; D ambiguous. Germline CDR1 reads MNHEY; CDR2 reads SMNVEV (reference sequence). The CDR3 covers 12 residues. Trimming pared 3 bases from V and 5 bases from J, leaving 7 bases between. The CDR3 sequence: CASSLDLETQYF. The DNA for the CDR3 is TGTGCCAGCAGTTTGGATCTGGAGACCCAGTACTTC.

On this clone: The junction differs from germline at one of its ends, possibly a read error. The V gene is TRBV11-2, the J gene TRBJ2-1, with 7 bases aligning to TRBD2. This CDR3 region has 13 residues. CDR1 is SGHAT, CDR2 FQNNGV, per germline. CDR3 coding DNA: TGTGCCAGCAGCCCCCCTTTCCCGGGGGGAATGGTCTTC. Amino acid sequence: CASSPPFPGGMVF.

The chain is built from TRBV25-1 and TRBJ2-7; 8 bases are a match to TRBD1. Germline assignment: CDR1 MGHDK and CDR2 SYGVNS. V trimming: 3 bases; J trimming: 2 bases; junction bases outside the gene matches: 6. This CDR3 has 15 amino acids. The CDR3 DNA sequence: TGTGCCAGCAGTGACCTGGGACAGGAGACCTACGAGCAGTACTTC. It yields the protein CASSDLGQETYEQYF.

The chain uses TRBV27 and TRBJ2-2, with D unresolved. The germline CDR1 and CDR2 sequences are MNHEY and SMNVEV (reference sequence). V lost 0 bases and J 0 bases, leaving 14 bases between the germline ends. The CDR3 is 18 residues long. The CDR3 DNA follows: TGTGCCAGCAGTTTATCGATGGGTTGGGGAACGAACACCGGGGAGCTGTTTTTT. Translated: CASSLSMGWGTNTGELFF.

The chain combines TRBV4-1 with TRBJ1-2; D is uncertain. The V and J ends lost 0 bases and 8 bases respectively, with 7 bases between them. The CDR3 length is 12 residues. Per germline, CDR1 MGHRA and CDR2 YSYEKL. CDR3 amino acids: CASSQESWGYTF. CDR3 bases: TGCGCCAGCAGCCAAGAATCTTGGGGCTACACCTTC.

The genes are TRBV19 and TRBJ2-3, with TRBD2 as a possible D gene (6 bases). Per the germline V gene, CDR1 is LNHDA and CDR2 is SQIVND (reference sequence). V was clipped by 4 bases and J by 4 bases, with 21 bases between them. The CDR3 has 17 amino acids. CDR3 sequence: CASSTVQGSGFPDTQYF. The CDR3 DNA reads TGTGCCAGTAGTACCGTGCAGGGTAGCGGTTTCCCAGATACGCAGTATTTT.

The CDR3 region has the DNA TGTGCCAGTAATTCCTGGGACGATAATTCACCCCTCCACTTT. Its translation is CASNSWDDNSPLHF. This chain joins TRBV19 and TRBJ1-6, with D possibly matching TRBD1 (5 bases). This CDR3 comprises 14 residues. Germline CDR1 LNHDA, CDR2 SQIVND (reference sequence). Trimming removed 7 bases from V and 5 bases from J, with 12 bases in between.

The chain is built from TRBV6-1 and TRBJ2-7; 8 nucleotides line up with TRBD1. The V and J ends lost 2 bases and 2 bases, in that order; junction bases with no gene match: 2. The CDR3 length is 14 residues. Germline V gene data show CDR1 as MNHNS and CDR2 as SASEGT. CDR3 in amino acids: CASSERTGPYEQYF. In DNA, the CDR3 is TGTGCCAGCAGTGAACGGACAGGGCCCTACGAGCAGTACTTC.

V usage is TRBV7-6 and J usage is TRBJ2-3, with 8 nucleotides matching TRBD2. J lost 5 bases, V lost 3 bases, and 4 bases had no gene match. The CDR3 is 14 residues long. CDR1 and CDR2 (germline): SGHVS, FNYEAQ. This CDR3 is CASSLGLAGDTQYF. Written as DNA, the CDR3 is TGTGCCAGCAGCTTGGGCCTAGCGGGAGATACGCAGTATTTT.

CDR3 sequence: CASRTARTVDSNQPQHF. DNA of the CDR3: TGTGCCAGCAGAACGGCAAGGACAGTCGATAGCAATCAGCCCCAGCATTTT. The chain couples TRBV7-6 to TRBJ1-5; D perhaps matches TRBD1 (6 bases). There are 17 residues in the CDR3. Germline V lookup: CDR1 SGHVS, CDR2 FNYEAQ. V was clipped by 6 bases and J by 0 bases, with 18 bases between them.

The chain has TRBV6-1 and TRBJ2-7; D perhaps matches TRBD1 (5 bases). Trimming pared 7 bases from V and 2 bases from J, leaving 12 bases between. Germline V gene data show CDR1 as MNHNS and CDR2 as SASEGT. This CDR3 is 13 amino acids long. CDR3 in DNA: TGTGCCAGCACTTCGACAGAAACCTACGAGCAGTACTTC. Translating gives CASTSTETYEQYF.

The chain has TRBV5-6 and TRBJ1-1; D ambiguous. Germline assignment: CDR1 SGHDT and CDR2 YYEEEE. V was shortened by 2 bases and J by 10 bases, with 12 bases between the two germline ends. The CDR3 totals 12 residues. The CDR3 spells CASSFGPGGAFF. The DNA of the CDR3 is TGTGCCAGCAGCTTTGGACCGGGAGGAGCTTTCTTT.